The 10 T cell receptor beta chains given below trace back to one sample, sequenced in a study of neurological immune-mediated disorders. One entry per CDR3 protein, called by TCRdb with MiXCR from the 5' RACE reads. The sample includes some 50,000 distinct CDR3 sequences, under 15% of them seen just once. The time point here: longitudinal time-point 2. Specimen: PBMCs. The source of these receptors is a male donor with HTLV-1-associated myelopathy (HAM/TSP).

This clonotype was detected ten times or more. The rearrangement joins TRBV5-1 to TRBJ2-3; 11 bases match TRBD1. This CDR3 comprises 18 residues. After removal of 1 base from V and 2 bases from J, the junction contained 9 bases not matched to a gene. Germline V gene lookup returns CDR1 SGHRS and CDR2 YFSETQ. CDR3 DNA: TGCGCCAGCAGCTTGCGACCCCCGGGACAGGGGGACACAGATACGCAGTATTTT. This gives the protein CASSLRPPGQGDTDTQYF. The variable domain in full, completed from reference TRBV5-1 and TRBJ2-3, reads KAGVTQTPRYLIKTRGQQVTLSCSPISGHRSVSWYQQTPGQGLQFLFEYFSETQRNKGNFPGRFSGRQFSNSRSEMNVSTLELGDSALYLCASSLRPPGQGDTDTQYFGPGTRLTVL.

Many counts were recorded for this clonotype. V gene TRBV7-8 combines with J gene TRBJ2-3; 7 nucleotides line up with TRBD2. V was clipped by 3 bases and J by 0 bases; unmatched bases: 3. The CDR3 contains 15 residues. Per germline, CDR1 SGHVS and CDR2 FQNEAQ. DNA for the CDR3: TGTGCCAGCAGCTTGGGGGAGGGAAGCACAGATACGCAGTATTTT. This gives the protein CASSLGEGSTDTQYF.

This clonotype was recorded at least ten times. The junction departs from germline at one end; a sequencing error may be responsible. The chain combines TRBV5-8 with TRBJ2-3; 8 nucleotides match TRBD2. The CDR3 consists of 14 residues. Germline CDR1 and CDR2: SGHTS and YDEGEE. CDR3 residues: CASSLGTSKDTQYF. In DNA form, the CDR3 reads TGTGCCAGCAGCTTGGGGACTAGCAAAGATACGCAGTATTTT.

In this sample, this clonotype turned up many times. The V call is TRBV24-1, the J call TRBJ2-5; TRBD1 aligns across 7 bases. CDR3 length: 16 residues. V dropped 3 bases and J dropped 1; count of bases not matched to a gene: 7. CDR1 and CDR2 (germline): KGHDR, SFDVKD. CDR3 protein: CATSDLRDSRQETQYF. The DNA of the CDR3 is TGTGCCACCAGTGATCTTAGGGACAGTCGCCAAGAGACCCAGTACTTC.

This clonotype was seen ten or more times. This sequence joins TRBV7-8 and TRBJ2-1; no firm D call. The ends were cut back, 4 bases at V and 5 bases at J, with 9 bases in the middle. Germline values: CDR1 SGHVS, CDR2 FQNEAQ. The CDR3 runs to 13 residues. CDR3 sequence (DNA): TGTGCCAGCAGCTCAACGGAAGACAATGAGCAGTTCTTC. Amino acids: CASSSTEDNEQFF.

This clonotype has ten or more counts. The chain couples TRBV15 to TRBJ2-1; D ambiguous. Trimming removed 0 bases from V and 7 bases from J, with 16 bases in between. CDR1 LNHNV and CDR2 YYDKDF come from the germline V gene (reference sequence). The CDR3 contains 16 residues. The chain's CDR3 is CATSRDLRTATNEQFF. The CDR3 DNA follows: TGTGCCACCAGCAGAGATCTCCGGACGGCTACGAATGAGCAGTTCTTC.

This clonotype was seen many times. The gene calls are TRBV7-2 and TRBJ2-5; TRBD2 is a possible D gene (7 bases). The V gene's germline CDR1 is SGHTA and CDR2 FQGNSA. Trimming took off 4 bases at V and 5 bases at J, with 23 bases between the two ends. This CDR3 contains 17 residues. The CDR3 DNA reads as TGTGCCAGCAGCTCCGCGGGGGCCAGGACTTCGGGGGAGACCCAGTACTTC. This sequence encodes CASSSAGARTSGETQYF.

This clonotype was observed at least ten times. The chain couples TRBV7-9 to TRBJ1-2; the match to TRBD1 covers 11 bases. Germline V gene data show CDR1 as SEHNR and CDR2 as FQNEAQ (reference sequence). V lost 7 bases and J lost 5; bases outside the gene matches: 12. The CDR3 consists of 16 residues. CDR3 sequence reads: CASTQGIGQGAYGYTF. The DNA for the CDR3 is TGTGCCAGCACCCAGGGGATCGGACAGGGGGCTTATGGCTACACCTTC.

This clonotype was counted ten times or more. The CDR3 bases are TGTGCCACCAGTGTCCCCCGGACACTCGGGGGTCACATTCAGTACTTC. Its protein product is CATSVPRTLGGHIQYF. The J gene is TRBJ2-4, the V gene TRBV24-1; a possible D gene is TRBD2 (6 bases). V lost 5 bases to trimming and J lost 8 bases, with 21 bases between them. Looked up from germline, CDR1 is KGHDR and CDR2 is SFDVKD. The CDR3 loop spans 16 amino acids.

This clonotype was seen many times. The V gene is TRBV5-6, the J gene TRBJ2-7; 7 positions match TRBD1. This CDR3 comprises 15 residues. Germline CDR1 SGHDT, CDR2 YYEEEE. The V gene end was trimmed by 4 bases and the J gene end by 3 bases; junction bases not matched to a gene: 10. The CDR3 is CASSVLGTEIYEQYF. In DNA, the CDR3 is TGTGCCAGCAGCGTTCTAGGGACAGAGATCTACGAGCAGTACTTC.